The 4 T cell receptor beta chains below all came from one sample that was sequenced in a study of regulatory T cells in long-lasting Graves disease. Investigators prepared the TCR beta libraries by applying iRepertoire HTBI primers and Arm-PCR of CDR3 regions. TCRdb redid the calling of the multiplex PCR reads with MiXCR, one entry per CDR3 protein. The sample holds roughly 500,000 distinct CDR3 sequences, around 13% seen once. Regarding time point: newly diagnosed GD, antithyroid drugs for less than 3 months. The TCR library was made from RNA extracted from PBMCs. The data also belong to a second study, concerning T cells in Graves' hyperthyroidism and ophthalmopathy.

The starting material was peripheral blood mononuclear cells (PBMCs), obtained at new diagnosis, from a patient treated with antithyroid drugs. These TCRs come from a woman between 25 and 40 years old with Graves disease.

This clonotype showed up many times. This chain links TRBV20-1 with TRBJ2-7; TRBD2 matches 8 bases. Germline CDR1 is DFQATT and CDR2 is SNEGSKA (reference sequence). V was pared by 5 bases and J by 1 base, with 7 bases of the junction left unmatched. The CDR3 has 14 residues. The CDR3 reads CSAARTSRSYEQYF. The CDR3 nucleotides read TGCAGTGCTGCAAGGACTAGCAGGTCCTACGAGCAGTACTTC.

V is TRBV5-5 and J is TRBJ1-1; perhaps TRBD1 as D (6 bases). Per the germline V gene, CDR1 is SGHKS and CDR2 is YYEKEE (reference sequence). V gave up 3 bases and J gave up 4 bases, with 13 bases separating them. The CDR3 extends over 14 amino acids. The CDR3 nucleotides read TGTGCCAGCAGCTCCCTTACAGGGATCACTGAAGCTTTCTTT. Translated, it gives CASSSLTGITEAFF.

This clonotype was counted a few times. This chain uses TRBV7-2 with TRBJ2-3, with a tentative D call TRBD2 (5 bases). V lost 1 base and J 4 bases, leaving 12 bases between the germline ends. Germline V lookup: CDR1 SGHTA, CDR2 FQGNSA. The CDR3 runs to 15 residues. The CDR3 DNA follows: TGTGCCAGCAGCTTAGTGGCGCCTAGCCCAGATACGCAGTATTTT. It is translated as CASSLVAPSPDTQYF.

This clonotype was counted ten times or more. The chain uses TRBV29-1 and TRBJ2-1; D is unresolved. The germline V and J ends were trimmed by 5 bases and 2 bases, with 13 bases remaining between them. Germline values: CDR1 SQVTM, CDR2 ANQGSEA. The CDR3 sequence is 14 residues long. CDR3 sequence reads: CSVTIADPYNEQFF. The DNA of the CDR3 is TGCAGCGTTACCATAGCTGACCCCTACAATGAGCAGTTCTTC.